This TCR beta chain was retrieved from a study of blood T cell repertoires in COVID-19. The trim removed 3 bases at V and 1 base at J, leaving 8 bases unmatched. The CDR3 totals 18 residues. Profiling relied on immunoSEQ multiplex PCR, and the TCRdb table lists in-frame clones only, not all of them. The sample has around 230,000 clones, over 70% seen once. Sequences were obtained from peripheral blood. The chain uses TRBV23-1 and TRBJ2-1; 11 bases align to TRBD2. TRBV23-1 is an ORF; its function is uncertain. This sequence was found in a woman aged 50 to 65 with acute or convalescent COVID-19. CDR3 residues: CASSHQGTSGGSYNEQFF. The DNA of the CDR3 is TGCGCCAGCAGTCATCAGGGGACTAGCGGAGGGTCCTACAATGAGCAGTTCTTC.